These 6 T cell receptor beta chains originate from one sample sequenced in a study of blood T cell repertoires in COVID-19. Using immunoSEQ multiplex PCR, the repertoire was profiled, and TCRdb retains in-frame clones only, with some absent. The table includes around 160,000 clones, approximately 86% detected once. Sequenced sample: PBMCs or T cells enriched from blood (not recorded which). These receptor sequences come from a woman between 40 and 50 years old who had been exposed to COVID-19.

This clone appeared once. V is TRBV5-4 and J is TRBJ1-1, with a weak D call TRBD1 (5 bases). This CDR3 spans 15 amino acids. Germline values: CDR1 SGHNT, CDR2 YYREEE (reference sequence). Trimming took off 3 bases at V and 1 base at J, with 13 bases between the two ends. Here the CDR3 DNA reads TGTGCCAGCAGCTATCAGGGTCAGGGGAACACTGAAGCTTTCTTT. As protein: CASSYQGQGNTEAFF.

Only a few counts were recorded for this clone. The chain has TRBV4-1 and TRBJ2-2; 10 positions agree with TRBD1. The CDR3 extends over 18 amino acids. Germline V gene lookup returns CDR1 MGHRA and CDR2 YSYEKL. Trimming at V came to 1 base and at J to 5 bases, leaving 10 bases not matched to a gene. CDR3 DNA sequence: TGCGCCAGCAGCCAAGGCGTTGACAGGGGGCGAAGGACCGGGGAGCTGTTTTTT. This codes for CASSQGVDRGRRTGELFF.

The chain is built from TRBV7-9 and TRBJ1-2; the D gene is possibly TRBD1 (5 bases). V lost 6 bases to trimming and J lost 4 bases, with 15 bases between them. CDR1 is SEHNR and CDR2 is FQNEAQ in the germline V gene (reference sequence). The CDR3 loop spans 14 amino acids. CDR3 loop: CASSFDSASYGYTF. The CDR3 region has the DNA TGTGCCAGCAGTTTCGACAGTGCATCCTATGGCTACACCTTC.

The chain links TRBV4-1 to TRBJ1-1; D perhaps matches TRBD1 (6 bases). From germline, CDR1 is MGHRA and CDR2 YSYEKL. The CDR3 has 14 residues. The V and J ends lost 6 bases and 1 base respectively, with 12 bases between them. The CDR3 region has the DNA TGCGCCAGCAGGAGCACAGGGAAGAACACTGAAGCTTTCTTT. This gives the protein CASRSTGKNTEAFF.

The chain has TRBV7-8 and TRBJ2-7; D possibly corresponds to TRBD1 (8 bases). The CDR3 runs 17 residues. Germline loops: CDR1 SGHVS, CDR2 FQNEAQ. V gave up 4 bases and J gave up 2 bases, with 21 bases separating them. The CDR3 loop is CASSSKVQGGDTYEQYF. The CDR3 region has the DNA TGTGCCAGCAGCTCGAAGGTACAGGGGGGGGATACCTACGAGCAGTACTTC.

V and J are TRBV25-1 and TRBJ2-7; the D gene is possibly TRBD1 (6 bases). This CDR3 has 12 residues. V dropped 4 bases and J dropped 5 bases, with 9 bases sitting between them. CDR1 MGHDK and CDR2 SYGVNS come from the germline V gene. The CDR3 is CASSVQGHEQYF. CDR3 sequence (DNA): TGTGCCAGCAGTGTACAGGGTCACGAGCAGTACTTC.